Detailed here is one TCR beta chain. Antigen specificity is unknown. The J segment lost 2 bases and the V segment lost 0 bases, leaving 15 bases of the junction unmatched. The CDR3 runs to 19 residues. This was the immunoSEQ version 4 assay in survey mode. Profiling relied on immunoSEQ multiplex PCR, and the TCRdb table lists in-frame clones only, not all of them. This table has roughly 34,000 clones, 82% appearing once. These data originate in a study of persistence of HIV-infected CD4 T cells. Overall study context: The sample holds CD4+ T cells responsive to CMV or HIV-1 Gag. Study conclusions and caveats: CMV- and Gag-responding cells had lower TCRbeta richness than CD3/CD28-responding cells.

The stimulus was lysate of CMV-infected fibroblasts, about 11 ug/mL. Memory cells lacking CD40L and CD69 with high CD45RO were sorted. The clonotype originates from an adult woman with HIV who was CMV-seropositive. The source was CD4+ T cells sorted from PBMCs after roughly 20-hour stimulation, collected from a patient who received antiretroviral therapy. This chain links TRBV6-7 with TRBJ2-7, with 8 bases matching TRBD2. TRBV6-7 is placed among ORFs of uncertain function. CDR3 in amino acids: CASSYSKGRGAMLTYEQYF. CDR3 nucleotides: TGTGCCAGCAGTTACTCGAAGGGGCGGGGGGCTATGCTGACCTACGAGCAGTACTTC.